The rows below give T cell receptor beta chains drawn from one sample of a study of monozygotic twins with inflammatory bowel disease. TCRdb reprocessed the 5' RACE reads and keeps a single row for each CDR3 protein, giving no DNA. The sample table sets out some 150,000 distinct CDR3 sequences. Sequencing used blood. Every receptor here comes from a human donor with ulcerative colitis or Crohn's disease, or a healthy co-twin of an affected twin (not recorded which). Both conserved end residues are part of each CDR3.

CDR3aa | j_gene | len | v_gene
CAGNRDTEKLFF | TRBJ1-4 | 12 | TRBV30
CATSDPSWQGETYEQYF | TRBJ2-7 | 17 | TRBV24-1
CASSPRQGSNYGYTF | TRBJ1-2 | 15 | TRBV6-1
CSARDDRSSSYEQYF | TRBJ2-7 | 15 | TRBV20-1
CASSRQNMNTEAFF | TRBJ1-1 | 14 | TRBV18
CASSPARGIVEAFF | TRBJ1-1 | 14 | TRBV28
CASANREDTQYF | TRBJ2-3 | 12 | TRBV5-1
CSAPPVGGGPKDTQYF | TRBJ2-3 | 16 | TRBV20-1
CASSLAAGGNSPLHF | TRBJ1-6 | 15 | TRBV5-1
CSAAGRGWNQPQHF | TRBJ1-5 | 14 | TRBV20-1
CTSSQEPRTGFNSPLHF | TRBJ1-6 | 17 | TRBV4-3
CASSLRLAGVWTPGELFF | TRBJ2-2 | 18 | TRBV5-1
CAWRGGGSYEQYF | TRBJ2-7 | 13 | TRBV30
CASSLRVYKNTGELFF | TRBJ2-2 | 16 | TRBV7-3
CSARDRAYGYTF | TRBJ1-2 | 12 | TRBV20-1
CASSQTSSSGRAGDTQYF | TRBJ2-3 | 18 | TRBV4-2
CSATASTGTEAFF | TRBJ1-1 | 13 | TRBV20-1
CASSPMREPETQYF | TRBJ2-5 | 14 | TRBV5-1
CASSQEEAGSGYNEQFF | TRBJ2-1 | 17 | TRBV4-2
CSVAGTRGTYEQYF | TRBJ2-7 | 14 | TRBV29-1